The source of this T cell receptor (beta chain) is a study of CDR3 diversity in severe acne. This clonotype was detected only a few times. In TCRdb, the PCR reads were re-called with MiXCR into one record per CDR3 protein. The data hold roughly 93,000 distinct CDR3 sequences, with under 55% observed a single time. After removal of 4 bases from V and 3 bases from J, the junction contained 6 bases not matched to a gene. This CDR3 comprises 15 residues. The germline CDR1 and CDR2 sequences are MNHNY and SVGAGI (reference sequence). Sequencing was carried out using blood. This receptor was obtained from a male donor with severe acne vulgaris. This chain joins TRBV6-6 and TRBJ2-3, with 8 positions matching TRBD1. CDR3 residues: CASSSFQGATDTQYF. The CDR3 DNA reads TGTGCCAGCAGTTCGTTCCAGGGGGCAACAGATACGCAGTATTTT.